This is a list of T cell receptor beta chains from one sample in a study of cytomegalovirus exposure and HLA in healthy donors. Libraries were prepared by immunoSEQ multiplex PCR; TCRdb keeps only in-frame clonotypes and omits some of them. The sample includes 150,000 or so clones, approximately 81% of them seen just once. Source material: PBMCs. The receptors derive from a boy aged 2-15 years in good health and CMV-seronegative. Each CDR3 is given with its conserved first and last residue. A D gene is named only where the DNA matches it firmly. Rows may omit the clone size; those that give it use once, few, many or a size class.

cdr3_nt: TGTGCAAGTCGCTTACTTAAACAGGGTCGGAACGGGGAGCTGTTTTTT; cdr3_aa: CASRLLKQGRNGELFF; clone_size: NA; j_call: TRBJ2-2; v_call: TRBV12-2; d_call: NA
cdr3_nt: TGTGCCAGCAGACAGACAGGGATGGAGACCCAGTACTTC; cdr3_aa: CASRQTGMETQYF; clone_size: NA; j_call: TRBJ2-5; v_call: TRBV5-6; d_call: TRBD1
cdr3_nt: TGTGCCAGCTCACCAGGAACAGGGGGAGCTGGGGCCAACGTCCTGACTTTC; cdr3_aa: CASSPGTGGAGANVLTF; clone_size: NA; j_call: TRBJ2-6; v_call: TRBV18; d_call: TRBD1
cdr3_nt: TGCGCCAGCAGCGAAATACCGGGACAGAATCAGCCCCAGCATTTT; cdr3_aa: CASSEIPGQNQPQHF; clone_size: NA; j_call: TRBJ1-5; v_call: TRBV5-1; d_call: TRBD1
cdr3_nt: TGTGCCAGCAGTAAATACGACAGGGGAGATTCCTACGAGCAGTACTTC; cdr3_aa: CASSKYDRGDSYEQYF; clone_size: few; j_call: TRBJ2-7; v_call: TRBV28; d_call: TRBD1
cdr3_nt: TGCGCCAGCAGCCAAGGGGTGGACAGGAACACTGAAGCTTTCTTT; cdr3_aa: CASSQGVDRNTEAFF; clone_size: NA; j_call: TRBJ1-1; v_call: TRBV4-1; d_call: NA
cdr3_nt: TGTGCCAGCAGTTTGGGGGGGATTCTAGAGACCCAGTACTTC; cdr3_aa: CASSLGGILETQYF; clone_size: NA; j_call: TRBJ2-5; v_call: TRBV27; d_call: TRBD2
cdr3_nt: TGTGCCAGCAACCCCGGGACAGGCCACACTGAAGCTTTCTTT; cdr3_aa: CASNPGTGHTEAFF; clone_size: few; j_call: TRBJ1-1; v_call: TRBV5-6; d_call: TRBD1
cdr3_nt: TGTGCCAGCAGTGAAAAAGGACTAGCGGGAGCAGATACGCAGTATTTT; cdr3_aa: CASSEKGLAGADTQYF; clone_size: few; j_call: TRBJ2-3; v_call: TRBV6-4; d_call: TRBD2
cdr3_nt: TGTGCCAGTAGTACCGAGGGCCCGGATACGCAGTATTTT; cdr3_aa: CASSTEGPDTQYF; clone_size: NA; j_call: TRBJ2-3; v_call: TRBV19; d_call: NA
cdr3_nt: TGTGCCAGCAGTTTCAGTGACTATGGCTACACCTTC; cdr3_aa: CASSFSDYGYTF; clone_size: NA; j_call: TRBJ1-2; v_call: TRBV28; d_call: NA
cdr3_nt: TGTGCCACCAGCAGAATCCCAGGGGAATCCTCGTGGGCCGGGGAGCTGTTTTTT; cdr3_aa: CATSRIPGESSWAGELFF; clone_size: NA; j_call: TRBJ2-2; v_call: TRBV15; d_call: NA
cdr3_nt: TGTTCCAGCAGCTTAGCTCCCGTTTACGAGCAGTACTTC; cdr3_aa: CSSSLAPVYEQYF; clone_size: NA; j_call: TRBJ2-7; v_call: TRBV7-9; d_call: NA
cdr3_nt: TGTGCCAGCAGTTTTGGGCTCCAAGAGACCCAGTACTTC; cdr3_aa: CASSFGLQETQYF; clone_size: NA; j_call: TRBJ2-5; v_call: TRBV28; d_call: NA
cdr3_nt: TGTGCCAGCAGTCCCACAGGGCTTAGCGCAGATACGCAGTATTTT; cdr3_aa: CASSPTGLSADTQYF; clone_size: once; j_call: TRBJ2-3; v_call: TRBV11-3; d_call: NA
cdr3_nt: TGTGCCATCAGTGAGTCGGTGGCTAGCGGGACGAATGAGCAGTTCTTC; cdr3_aa: CAISESVASGTNEQFF; clone_size: NA; j_call: TRBJ2-1; v_call: TRBV10-3; d_call: TRBD2
cdr3_nt: TGTGCCAGCAGCCGAGCGGGACAGGGGAGGTACGAGCAGTACTTC; cdr3_aa: CASSRAGQGRYEQYF; clone_size: NA; j_call: TRBJ2-7; v_call: TRBV6-6; d_call: TRBD1
cdr3_nt: TGTGCCAGCAGCTCTACAGGGGGCGCGCAAGCTTTCTTT; cdr3_aa: CASSSTGGAQAFF; clone_size: NA; j_call: TRBJ1-1; v_call: TRBV7-3; d_call: TRBD1
cdr3_nt: TGTGCCAGCAGTGGGGCCCGTAATCAGCCCCAGCATTTT; cdr3_aa: CASSGARNQPQHF; clone_size: few; j_call: TRBJ1-5; v_call: TRBV2; d_call: NA
cdr3_nt: TGCGCCAGCAGCCACCTAGCGGAACAACAAAAAGAGACCCAGTACTTC; cdr3_aa: CASSHLAEQQKETQYF; clone_size: NA; j_call: TRBJ2-5; v_call: TRBV4-1; d_call: TRBD2
cdr3_nt: TGTGCCAGCAGTTTAAGTACCCCCGGGACAGGATACAATGAGCAGTTCTTC; cdr3_aa: CASSLSTPGTGYNEQFF; clone_size: NA; j_call: TRBJ2-1; v_call: TRBV27; d_call: TRBD1
cdr3_nt: TGTGCCAGCAGCTCGAAACTAGCGGGGAGCTCCTACGAGCAGTACTTC; cdr3_aa: CASSSKLAGSSYEQYF; clone_size: NA; j_call: TRBJ2-7; v_call: TRBV5-4; d_call: TRBD2
cdr3_nt: TGTGCCAGCAGCTTGTCTGCAGGTGACACTGAAGCTTTCTTT; cdr3_aa: CASSLSAGDTEAFF; clone_size: NA; j_call: TRBJ1-1; v_call: TRBV5-6; d_call: NA
cdr3_nt: TGTGCCAGCAGTGAAGCCGACAGGCTTGTTCCTGAGCAGTACTTC; cdr3_aa: CASSEADRLVPEQYF; clone_size: NA; j_call: TRBJ2-7; v_call: TRBV6-1; d_call: NA
cdr3_nt: TGCGCCAGCTGTCCGACAGGGCTTACTACCGGGGAGCTGTTTTTT; cdr3_aa: CASCPTGLTTGELFF; clone_size: NA; j_call: TRBJ2-2; v_call: TRBV5-1; d_call: TRBD1
cdr3_nt: TGTGCCAGCAGCTCGGCCTACGAGCAGTACTTC; cdr3_aa: CASSSAYEQYF; clone_size: NA; j_call: TRBJ2-7; v_call: TRBV5-8; d_call: NA
cdr3_nt: TGTGCCAGCAGCCGCCCGGACAGGAGGGGAAGCAATCAGCCCCAGCATTTT; cdr3_aa: CASSRPDRRGSNQPQHF; clone_size: NA; j_call: TRBJ1-5; v_call: TRBV21-1; d_call: NA
cdr3_nt: TGTGCCAGCAGCTCACAACTGGGGGCGGAGACCCAGTACTTC; cdr3_aa: CASSSQLGAETQYF; clone_size: NA; j_call: TRBJ2-5; v_call: TRBV4-2; d_call: NA
cdr3_nt: TGTGCCATCAGTGACCTTGGGACTAGCGGGGAAACCTACGAGCAGTACTTC; cdr3_aa: CAISDLGTSGETYEQYF; clone_size: NA; j_call: TRBJ2-7; v_call: TRBV10-3; d_call: TRBD2
cdr3_nt: TGTGCCAGCAGTTTTGCAGGGAACACTGAAGCTTTCTTT; cdr3_aa: CASSFAGNTEAFF; clone_size: NA; j_call: TRBJ1-1; v_call: TRBV27; d_call: NA
cdr3_nt: TGTGCCAGTAGTACCCCGGGACGGGACTACGAGCAGTACTTC; cdr3_aa: CASSTPGRDYEQYF; clone_size: NA; j_call: TRBJ2-7; v_call: TRBV19; d_call: NA
cdr3_nt: TGCGCCAGCAGCGGCGGACAGGGCTTAGGGGGCTACACCTTC; cdr3_aa: CASSGGQGLGGYTF; clone_size: NA; j_call: TRBJ1-2; v_call: TRBV5-1; d_call: TRBD1
cdr3_nt: TGTGCCAGCAGTCCGGGGACATACTATGGCTACACCTTC; cdr3_aa: CASSPGTYYGYTF; clone_size: NA; j_call: TRBJ1-2; v_call: TRBV6-6; d_call: NA
cdr3_nt: TGCGCCAGCAGCGTGGGGAGGATCGGCGAGCAGTACTTC; cdr3_aa: CASSVGRIGEQYF; clone_size: NA; j_call: TRBJ2-7; v_call: TRBV5-1; d_call: NA
cdr3_nt: TGCGCCAGCAGCCTCTGGACTAGCCACACAGATACGCAGTATTTT; cdr3_aa: CASSLWTSHTDTQYF; clone_size: NA; j_call: TRBJ2-3; v_call: TRBV5-1; d_call: TRBD2
cdr3_nt: TGTGCCAGCAGCTCGCAGATATTGGCCTCTGAAGCTTTCTTT; cdr3_aa: CASSSQILASEAFF; clone_size: NA; j_call: TRBJ1-1; v_call: TRBV11-2; d_call: NA
cdr3_nt: TGTGCCAGTAGTATTGCACTCAATCAGCCCCAGCATTTT; cdr3_aa: CASSIALNQPQHF; clone_size: NA; j_call: TRBJ1-5; v_call: TRBV19; d_call: NA
cdr3_nt: TGCGCCAGCAGCCAAGATCTGCTGGACAGGGCAGATGCAACTAATGAAAAACTGTTTTTT; cdr3_aa: CASSQDLLDRADATNEKLFF; clone_size: few; j_call: TRBJ1-4; v_call: TRBV4-1; d_call: TRBD1
cdr3_nt: TGCGCCAGCAGGGCTGCTCCCGGGACTAGCGGAGGGGAGTTCTTC; cdr3_aa: CASRAAPGTSGGEFF; clone_size: once; j_call: TRBJ2-1; v_call: TRBV5-1; d_call: TRBD2